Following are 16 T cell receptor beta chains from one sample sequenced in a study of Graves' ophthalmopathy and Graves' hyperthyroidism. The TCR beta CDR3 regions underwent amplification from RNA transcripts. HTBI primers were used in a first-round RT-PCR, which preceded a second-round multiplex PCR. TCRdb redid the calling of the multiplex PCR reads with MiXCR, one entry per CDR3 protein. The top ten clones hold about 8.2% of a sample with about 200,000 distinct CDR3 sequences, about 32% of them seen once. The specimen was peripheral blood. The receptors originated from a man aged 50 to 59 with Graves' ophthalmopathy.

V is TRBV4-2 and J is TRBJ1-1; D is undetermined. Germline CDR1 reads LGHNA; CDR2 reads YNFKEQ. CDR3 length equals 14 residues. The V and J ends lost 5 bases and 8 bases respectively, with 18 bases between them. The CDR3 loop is CASSSRGGIREAFF. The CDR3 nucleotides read TGTGCCAGCAGCTCCCGAGGAGGGATCAGGGAAGCTTTCTTT.

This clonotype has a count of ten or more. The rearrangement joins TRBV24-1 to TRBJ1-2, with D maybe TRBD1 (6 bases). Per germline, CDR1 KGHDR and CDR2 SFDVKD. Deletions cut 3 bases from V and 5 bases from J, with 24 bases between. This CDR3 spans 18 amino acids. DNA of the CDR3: TGTGCCACCAGTGATCAGGTACTTCCTCCGGACAGAGGGTATGGCTACACCTTC. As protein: CATSDQVLPPDRGYGYTF.

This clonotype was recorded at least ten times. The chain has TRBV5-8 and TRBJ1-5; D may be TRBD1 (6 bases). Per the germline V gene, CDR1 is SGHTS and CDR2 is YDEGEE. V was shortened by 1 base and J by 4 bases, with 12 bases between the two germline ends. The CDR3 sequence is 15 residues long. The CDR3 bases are TGTGCCAGCAGCTTGTACGACAGGAGAAATCAGCCCCAGCATTTT. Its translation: CASSLYDRRNQPQHF.

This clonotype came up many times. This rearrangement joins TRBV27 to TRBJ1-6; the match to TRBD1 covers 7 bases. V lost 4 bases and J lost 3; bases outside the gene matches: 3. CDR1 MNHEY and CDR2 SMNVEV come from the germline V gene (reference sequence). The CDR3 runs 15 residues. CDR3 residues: CASSSGQVYNSPLHF. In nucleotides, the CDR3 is TGTGCCAGCAGTTCCGGACAGGTCTATAATTCACCCCTCCACTTT.

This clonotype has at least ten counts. CDR3 nucleotide sequence: TGTGCCAGCAGCTCAGGAGGAGACAGTTACTCCTATAATTCACCCCTCCACTTT. It yields the protein CASSSGGDSYSYNSPLHF. The gene calls are TRBV7-2 and TRBJ1-6; a possible D gene is TRBD1 (5 bases). Germline V gene lookup returns CDR1 SGHTA and CDR2 FQGNSA. This CDR3 spans 18 amino acids. Trimming shortened V by 4 bases and J by 0 bases, and 16 bases separated the two germline ends.

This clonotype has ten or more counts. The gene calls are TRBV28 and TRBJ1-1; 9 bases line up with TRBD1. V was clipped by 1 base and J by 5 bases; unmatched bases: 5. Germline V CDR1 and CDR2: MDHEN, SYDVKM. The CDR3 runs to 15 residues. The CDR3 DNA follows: TGTGCCAGCAGTTTATCGCCACAGGGGGCGACTGAAGCTTTCTTT. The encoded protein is CASSLSPQGATEAFF.

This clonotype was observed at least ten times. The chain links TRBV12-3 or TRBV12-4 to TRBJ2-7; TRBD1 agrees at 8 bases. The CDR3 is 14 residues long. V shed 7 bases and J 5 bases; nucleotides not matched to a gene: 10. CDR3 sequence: CASTPQGGIDEQYF. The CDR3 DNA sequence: TGTGCCAGCACTCCACAGGGGGGAATCGACGAGCAGTACTTC.

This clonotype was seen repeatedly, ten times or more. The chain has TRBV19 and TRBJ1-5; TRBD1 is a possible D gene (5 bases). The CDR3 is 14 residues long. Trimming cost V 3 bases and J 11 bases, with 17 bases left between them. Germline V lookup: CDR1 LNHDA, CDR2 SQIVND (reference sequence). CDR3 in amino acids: CASSIMRDRGSQHF. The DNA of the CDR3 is TGTGCCAGTAGTATCATGAGGGACCGCGGGTCCCAGCATTTT.

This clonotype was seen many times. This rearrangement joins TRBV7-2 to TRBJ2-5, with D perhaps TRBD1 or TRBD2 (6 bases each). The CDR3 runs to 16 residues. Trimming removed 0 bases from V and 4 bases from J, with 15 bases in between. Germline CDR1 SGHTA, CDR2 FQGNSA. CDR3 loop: CASSLAGGRRGETQYF. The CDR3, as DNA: TGTGCCAGCAGCTTAGCGGGGGGCCGCAGGGGAGAGACCCAGTACTTC.

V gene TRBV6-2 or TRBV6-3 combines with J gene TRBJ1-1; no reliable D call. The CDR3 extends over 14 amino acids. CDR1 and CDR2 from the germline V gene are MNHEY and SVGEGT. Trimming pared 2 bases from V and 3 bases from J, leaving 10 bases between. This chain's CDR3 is CASSYPDGYTEAFF. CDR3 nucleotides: TGTGCCAGCAGTTACCCTGACGGTTACACTGAAGCTTTCTTT.

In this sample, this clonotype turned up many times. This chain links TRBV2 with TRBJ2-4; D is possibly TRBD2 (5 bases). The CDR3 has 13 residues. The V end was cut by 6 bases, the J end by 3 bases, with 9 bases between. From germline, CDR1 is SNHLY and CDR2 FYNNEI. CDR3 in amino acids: CASRPRDKNIQYF. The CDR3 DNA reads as TGTGCCAGCAGGCCCCGGGACAAAAACATTCAGTACTTC.

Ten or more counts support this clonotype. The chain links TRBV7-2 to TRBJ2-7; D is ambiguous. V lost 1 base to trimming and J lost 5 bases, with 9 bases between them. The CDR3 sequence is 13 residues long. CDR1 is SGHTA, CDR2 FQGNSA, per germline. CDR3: CASSLGVENEQYF. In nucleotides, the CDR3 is TGTGCCAGCAGCTTAGGGGTAGAGAACGAGCAGTACTTC.

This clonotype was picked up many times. The CDR3 nucleotides read TGTGCCAGCAGTCTAAGTGGCGGGAGGGTCACCGGGGAGCTGTTTTTT. This encodes CASSLSGGRVTGELFF. This chain uses TRBV27 with TRBJ2-2; 9 bases align to TRBD2. The germline gives CDR1 MNHEY, CDR2 SMNVEV (reference sequence). The CDR3 length is 16 residues. With 5 bases clipped from V and 4 bases from J, the junction kept 8 bases outside the gene matches.

The CDR3 DNA is TGTGCCAGCTCACCATCCCAGGGCACTGAAGCTTTCTTT. This codes for CASSPSQGTEAFF. The rearrangement links TRBV18 to TRBJ1-1; tentative D call: TRBD1 (5 bases). The CDR3 is 13 amino acids. Germline-derived CDR1 and CDR2 are KGHSH and LQKENI. Trimming removed 2 bases at V and 4 bases at J, with 8 bases between. The full variable domain, completed using reference TRBV18 and TRBJ1-1, is NAGVMQNPRHLVRRRGQEARLRCSPMKGHSHVYWYRQLPEEGLKFMVYLQKENIIDESGMPKERFSAEFPKEGPSILRIQQVVRGDSAAYFCASSPSQGTEAFFGQGTRLTVV.

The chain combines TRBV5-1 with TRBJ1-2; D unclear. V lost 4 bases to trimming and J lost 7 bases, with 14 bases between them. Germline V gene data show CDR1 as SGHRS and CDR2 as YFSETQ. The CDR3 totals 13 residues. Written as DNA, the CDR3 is TGCGCCAGCAGCACCGGGATTCGGAGTGGCTACACCTTC. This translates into CASSTGIRSGYTF. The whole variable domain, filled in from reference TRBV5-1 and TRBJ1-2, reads KAGVTQTPRYLIKTRGQQVTLSCSPISGHRSVSWYQQTPGQGLQFLFEYFSETQRNKGNFPGRFSGRQFSNSRSEMNVSTLELGDSALYLCASSTGIRSGYTFGSGTRLTVV.

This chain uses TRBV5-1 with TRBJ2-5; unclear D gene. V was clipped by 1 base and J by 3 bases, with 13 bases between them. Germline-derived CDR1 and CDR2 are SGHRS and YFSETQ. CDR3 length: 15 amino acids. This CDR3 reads CASSLKGRREETQYF. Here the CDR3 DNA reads TGCGCCAGCAGCTTGAAGGGCCGGAGAGAAGAGACCCAGTACTTC.